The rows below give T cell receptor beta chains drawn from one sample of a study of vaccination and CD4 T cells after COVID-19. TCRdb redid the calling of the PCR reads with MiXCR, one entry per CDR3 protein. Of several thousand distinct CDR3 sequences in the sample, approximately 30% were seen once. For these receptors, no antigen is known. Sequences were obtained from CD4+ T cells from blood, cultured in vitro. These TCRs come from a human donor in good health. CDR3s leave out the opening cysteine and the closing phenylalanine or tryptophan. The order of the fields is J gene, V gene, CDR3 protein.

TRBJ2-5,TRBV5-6,ASSNSGGLETQY
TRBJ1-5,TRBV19,ASTMDGLSNQPQH
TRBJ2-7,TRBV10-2,ASNADRGRYEQY
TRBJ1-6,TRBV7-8,ASSPRTTGSGSPLH
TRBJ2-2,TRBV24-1,ATSDRSQGSGTGELF
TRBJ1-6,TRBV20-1,SARSVGNSPLH
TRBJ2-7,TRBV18,ASSPQSGAAQY
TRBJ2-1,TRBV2,ASSEALGVGSYNEQF
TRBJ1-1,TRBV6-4,ASSPGTGGTEAF
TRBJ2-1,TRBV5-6,ASSLIQVDDYEQF
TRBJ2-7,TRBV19,ATSVPWTGGDEQY
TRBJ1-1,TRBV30,ACTPLTVIETEAF
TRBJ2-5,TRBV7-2,ACRQSETQY
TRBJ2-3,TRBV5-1,ASSGGQDSDTQY
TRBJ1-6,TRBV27,ASSLPSGTAHSVLH
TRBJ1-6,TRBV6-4,ASSDSENSPLH
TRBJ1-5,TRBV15,ATSREVKTGLQPQH